This TCR beta chain appears in the sequencing data of a study of CD8+CD57+ T cells in acquired aplastic anemia. Overall study: Across the sorted CD4+ and CD8+ cells, DNA amounts averaged approximately 3 ug. Around 11 million reads, on average, were obtained for CD4+ cells from healthy donors.

CDR3 length equals 14 residues. V was trimmed by 3 bases and J by 1 base, leaving 8 bases between them. CDR1 and CDR2 from the germline V gene are KGHDR and SFDVKD. Points from the study as a whole: Overlap between patients and controls comprised roughly 28 CD8+ CDR3 sequences.

The TCR beta profiling, which covered VDJ combination and CDR3 sequence, was carried out using genomic DNA as the template. One entry per CDR3 protein, called by TCRdb with MiXCR from the reads. The table shows approximately 170,000 distinct CDR3 sequences, with around 60% occurring only once. Details on this clonotype: Antigen specificity is unknown.

This receptor was identified in a human donor in good health. The source material was sorted CD4+, CD8+, or CD8+CD57+ T cells (not recorded which) from PBMCs. The chain links TRBV24-1 to TRBJ1-2; the D is unclear. CDR3 bases: TGTGCCACCAGTGATCATGCGGTTAACTATGGCTACACCTTC. Translating gives CATSDHAVNYGYTF.